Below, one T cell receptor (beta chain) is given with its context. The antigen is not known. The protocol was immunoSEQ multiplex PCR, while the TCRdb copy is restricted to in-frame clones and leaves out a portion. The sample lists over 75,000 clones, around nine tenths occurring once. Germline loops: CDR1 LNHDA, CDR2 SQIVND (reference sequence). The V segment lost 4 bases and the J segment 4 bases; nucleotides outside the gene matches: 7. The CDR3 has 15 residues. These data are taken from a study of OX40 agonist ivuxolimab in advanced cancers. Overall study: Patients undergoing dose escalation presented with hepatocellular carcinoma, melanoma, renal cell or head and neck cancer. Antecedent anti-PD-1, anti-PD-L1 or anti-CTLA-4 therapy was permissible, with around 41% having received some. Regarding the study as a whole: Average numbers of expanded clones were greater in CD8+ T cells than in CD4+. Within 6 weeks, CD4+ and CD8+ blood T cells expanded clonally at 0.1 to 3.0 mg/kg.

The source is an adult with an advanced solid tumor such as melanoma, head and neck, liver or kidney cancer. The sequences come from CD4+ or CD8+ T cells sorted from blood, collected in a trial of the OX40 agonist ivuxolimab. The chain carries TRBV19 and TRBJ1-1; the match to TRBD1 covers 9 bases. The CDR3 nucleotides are TGTGCCAGTAGTACAAGGACAGGGGTGGCCACTGAAGCTTTCTTT. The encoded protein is CASSTRTGVATEAFF.